The 20 T cell receptor beta chains below all came from one sample that was sequenced in a study of cytomegalovirus exposure and HLA in healthy donors. Profiling relied on immunoSEQ multiplex PCR, and the TCRdb table lists in-frame clones only, not all of them. The data show some 170,000 clones, just under 90% seen once. Sequencing was carried out using PBMCs. Every receptor here comes from a woman younger than 45 in good health and CMV-seronegative.

V is TRBV12-5 and J is TRBJ1-1; 10 nucleotides agree with TRBD1. CDR1 and CDR2 (germline): LGHNT, FRNRAP. The CDR3 contains 15 residues. V was pared by 6 bases and J by 2 bases, with 6 bases of the junction left unmatched. The CDR3, as DNA: TGTGCTAGTGGCACCGGGGACAGGGGCAACACTGAAGCTTTCTTT. Amino acids: CASGTGDRGNTEAFF. Combining the CDR3 with reference TRBV12-5 and TRBJ1-1 gives the whole variable domain DARVTQTPRHKVTEMGQEVTMRCQPILGHNTVFWYRQTMMQGLELLAYFRNRAPLDDSGMPKDRFSAEMPDATLATLKIQPSEPRDSAVYFCASGTGDRGNTEAFFGQGTRLTVV.

This sequence joins TRBV27 and TRBJ1-6; 10 nucleotides agree with TRBD1. Germline V CDR1 and CDR2: MNHEY, SMNVEV (reference sequence). After removal of 6 bases from V and 4 bases from J, the junction contained 6 bases not matched to a gene. The CDR3 loop spans 16 amino acids. The CDR3 region has the DNA TGTGCCAGCAGACGCGGGACAGGGGCTTATAATTCACCCCTCCACTTT. This codes for CASRRGTGAYNSPLHF.

This chain joins TRBV25-1 and TRBJ2-4, with 8 positions matching TRBD1. The ends lost 3 bases at V and 3 bases at J; junction bases unmatched: 4. This CDR3 is 15 amino acids long. Germline V CDR1 and CDR2: MGHDK, SYGVNS. The CDR3 DNA sequence: TGTGCCAGCAGTGAGCGGACAGGGAACAAAAACATTCAGTACTTC. This gives the protein CASSERTGNKNIQYF.

The J gene is TRBJ2-3, the V gene TRBV6-1; no firm D call. CDR3 size: 13 residues. Deletions cut 7 bases from V and 6 bases from J, with 14 bases between. Germline V CDR1 and CDR2: MNHNS, SASEGT. CDR3 sequence reads: CASIEVSVDTQYF. The CDR3 bases are TGTGCCAGCATCGAGGTCTCGGTTGATACGCAGTATTTT.

This clone was seen just once. V gene TRBV30 combines with J gene TRBJ1-2, with D perhaps TRBD1 (5 bases). The CDR3 covers 14 residues. The V gene's germline CDR1 is GTSNPN and CDR2 SVGIG (reference sequence). V gave up 2 bases and J gave up 6 bases, with 16 bases separating them. CDR3 DNA sequence: TGTGCCTGGAGTTATCAGGGTTTAGCCCATGGCTACACCTTC. This encodes CAWSYQGLAHGYTF.

The J gene is TRBJ2-3, the V gene TRBV5-4; 11 nucleotides agree with TRBD2. The CDR3 has 16 amino acids. Germline trimming cut 4 bases from V and 3 bases from J; bases unmatched to any gene: 7. Looked up from germline, CDR1 is SGHNT and CDR2 is YYREEE (reference sequence). As DNA, the CDR3 is TGTGCCAGCAGCCTGGGACTAGCGGATAGGACAGATACGCAGTATTTT. It codes for CASSLGLADRTDTQYF.

The chain combines TRBV4-1 with TRBJ2-2; 8 positions match TRBD1. V lost 1 base to trimming and J lost 3 bases; unmatched junction nucleotides: 4. The CDR3 runs 16 residues. Germline values: CDR1 MGHRA, CDR2 YSYEKL. DNA for the CDR3: TGCGCCAGCAGCCAAGCACCCAGGGGGCACACCGGGGAGCTGTTTTTT. It is translated as CASSQAPRGHTGELFF.

CDR3 bases: TGTGCCAGCAGCCATACCGGGACAGGGGACACCGGGGAGCTGTTTTTT. This encodes CASSHTGTGDTGELFF. The chain uses TRBV7-9 and TRBJ2-2; 10 nucleotides line up with TRBD1. Germline CDR1 SEHNR, CDR2 FQNEAQ (reference sequence). This CDR3 region has 16 residues. Germline trimming cut 5 bases from V and 3 bases from J; bases unmatched to any gene: 6.

This clone was recorded a few times. V usage is TRBV30 and J usage is TRBJ1-2; no reliable D call. The CDR3 sequence is 13 residues long. V lost 3 bases, J lost 4 bases, and 12 bases lay in between. CDR1 and CDR2 (germline): GTSNPN, SVGIG (reference sequence). CDR3 loop: CAWRAAGFYGYTF. Here the CDR3 DNA reads TGTGCCTGGAGGGCTGCAGGTTTCTATGGCTACACCTTC. Using reference TRBV30 and TRBJ1-2 for the parts outside the CDR3, the full variable domain is SQTIHQWPATLVQPVGSPLSLECTVEGTSNPNLYWYRQAAGRGLQLLFYSVGIGQISSEVPQNLSASRPQDRQFILSSKKLLLSDSGFYLCAWRAAGFYGYTFGSGTRLTVV.

The V call is TRBV5-6, the J call TRBJ1-6; no clear D. Germline assignment: CDR1 SGHDT and CDR2 YYEEEE. The CDR3 loop spans 14 amino acids. V dropped 4 bases and J dropped 7 bases, with 12 bases sitting between them. CDR3 nucleotides: TGTGCCAGCAGCCGGCCGGGCGGGAATTCACCCCTCCACTTT. The encoded protein is CASSRPGGNSPLHF.

The V gene is TRBV2, the J gene TRBJ2-5; no definite D call. There are 17 residues in the CDR3. From germline, CDR1 is SNHLY and CDR2 FYNNEI. The V end lost 2 bases, the J end lost 5 bases, and 21 bases lay between the germline ends. CDR3 protein: CASSEPLLAVAGETQYF. The CDR3 region has the DNA TGTGCCAGCAGTGAACCCCTCTTGGCTGTGGCCGGGGAGACCCAGTACTTC.

The genes are TRBV19 and TRBJ2-7; D is undetermined. CDR1 LNHDA and CDR2 SQIVND come from the germline V gene (reference sequence). This CDR3 spans 12 amino acids. V lost 3 bases to trimming and J lost 6 bases, with 9 bases between them. DNA of the CDR3: TGTGCCAGTAGTATTGGTTCCGGCGAGCAGTACTTC. Protein product: CASSIGSGEQYF.

As to this clone: The sample has other DNA sequences that encode this CDR3 too. The rearrangement joins TRBV20-1 to TRBJ2-7, with D perhaps TRBD2 (5 bases). This CDR3 region has 11 residues. Germline CDR1 reads DFQATT; CDR2 reads SNEGSKA (reference sequence). V was clipped by 5 bases and J by 0 bases, with 5 bases between them. CDR3 coding DNA: TGCAGTGCTCGGGACTCCTACGAGCAGTACTTC. It specifies CSARDSYEQYF.

The rearrangement links TRBV19 to TRBJ1-1, with D tentatively TRBD1 (5 bases). The V gene's germline CDR1 is LNHDA and CDR2 SQIVND (reference sequence). Trimming removed 5 bases from V and 5 bases from J, with 15 bases in between. This CDR3 contains 14 residues. The CDR3 sequence is CASSLQGLGTEAFF. In nucleotides, the CDR3 is TGTGCCAGTAGTTTGCAGGGTCTGGGGACTGAAGCTTTCTTT.

The J gene is TRBJ2-1, the V gene TRBV7-6, with TRBD1 identical over 8 bases. Germline values: CDR1 SGHVS, CDR2 FNYEAQ. This CDR3 region has 17 residues. Germline trimming cut 5 bases from V and 6 bases from J; bases unmatched to any gene: 15. For the CDR3, the DNA is TGTGCCAGCAGCCGGACTCGACAGGGGACCCGGGTCAATGAGCAGTTCTTC. Protein sequence: CASSRTRQGTRVNEQFF.

This sequence joins TRBV6-5 and TRBJ1-2; perhaps TRBD1 as D (5 bases). CDR1 is MNHEY, CDR2 SVGAGI, per germline. The CDR3 has 16 residues. The V gene lost 4 bases and the J gene lost 3 bases, with 18 bases spanning the gap. The CDR3 region has the DNA TGTGCCAGCAGTTCGGGGGGGAAAGGTTCTGACTATGGCTACACCTTC. It is translated as CASSSGGKGSDYGYTF.

This chain connects TRBV14 to TRBJ1-4, with 10 nucleotides matching TRBD1. This CDR3 spans 16 amino acids. The junction had 3 bases not matched to a gene; V was cut back by 0 bases and J by 5 bases. Looked up from germline, CDR1 is SGHDN and CDR2 is FVKESK. CDR3 protein: CASSQEGGQGNEKLFF. The CDR3, as DNA: TGTGCCAGCAGCCAAGAGGGGGGACAGGGGAATGAAAAACTGTTTTTT.

This chain joins TRBV10-2 and TRBJ2-7; possibly TRBD2 for D (5 bases). V lost 3 bases and J 1 base, leaving 13 bases between the germline ends. CDR1 and CDR2 (germline): WSHSY, SAAADI. The length of the CDR3 is 15 residues. The CDR3 loop is CASSESGLLSYEQYF. CDR3 bases: TGCGCCAGCAGTGAATCGGGGTTGTTGTCCTACGAGCAGTACTTC.

The chain couples TRBV6-5 to TRBJ1-2; the match to TRBD1 covers 7 bases. The CDR3 sequence is 13 residues long. The V and J ends lost 1 base and 5 bases, in that order; junction bases with no gene match: 1. Germline loops: CDR1 MNHEY, CDR2 SVGAGI. For the CDR3, the DNA is TGTGCCAGCAGTTACTTGACAGGGTATGGCTACACCTTC. It is translated as CASSYLTGYGYTF.

The V call is TRBV4-3, the J call TRBJ1-2; no reliable D call. The germline V and J ends were trimmed by 0 bases and 4 bases, with 15 bases remaining between them. The germline V gene has CDR1 LGHNA and CDR2 YSLEER. The CDR3 covers 16 residues. CDR3 nucleotide sequence: TGCGCCAGCAGCCAAGAGGCCACATCGTACACCTATGGCTACACCTTC. It encodes CASSQEATSYTYGYTF.